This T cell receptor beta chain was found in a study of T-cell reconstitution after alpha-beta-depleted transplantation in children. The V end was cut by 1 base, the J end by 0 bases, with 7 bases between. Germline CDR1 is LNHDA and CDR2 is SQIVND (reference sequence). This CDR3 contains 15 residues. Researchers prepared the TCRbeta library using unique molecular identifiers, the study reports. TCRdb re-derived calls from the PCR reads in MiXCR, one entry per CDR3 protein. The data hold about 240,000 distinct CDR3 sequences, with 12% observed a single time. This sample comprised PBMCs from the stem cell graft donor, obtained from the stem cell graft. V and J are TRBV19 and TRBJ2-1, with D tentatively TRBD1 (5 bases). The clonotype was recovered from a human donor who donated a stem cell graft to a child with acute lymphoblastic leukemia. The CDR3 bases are TGTGCCAGTAGTATAGGGACACGCTCCTACAATGAGCAGTTCTTC. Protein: CASSIGTRSYNEQFF.